What follows are 30 T cell receptor beta chains derived from one specimen sequenced in a study of OX40 agonist ivuxolimab in advanced cancers. The receptor library was made with the immunoSEQ multiplex PCR assay. TCRdb carries this immuneACCESS record with in-frame sequences only. Its versions omit some clonotypes, under half of them owing to an unresolved V gene in the studies checked, with the rest unexplained. This sample is represented by under 80,000 clones; roughly 88% of them were singletons. Clones ranked in the top ten supply around 4.1% of the sample. The sequencing here drew on CD4+ or CD8+ T cells sorted from blood, taken in a trial of the OX40 agonist ivuxolimab. Every receptor here comes from an adult with an advanced solid tumor such as melanoma, head and neck, liver or kidney cancer.

The rearrangement links TRBV4-1 to TRBJ1-2; 8 nucleotides agree with TRBD1. Germline V gene lookup returns CDR1 MGHRA and CDR2 YSYEKL. The CDR3 is made up of 15 amino acids. Germline trimming cut 6 bases from V and 8 bases from J; bases unmatched to any gene: 14. CDR3 coding DNA: TGCGCCAGCAGACTTTCTCCGGGACAGGTTGTCGGCTACACCTTC. Protein: CASRLSPGQVVGYTF.

The V call is TRBV29-1, the J call TRBJ2-5; D unresolved. Germline values: CDR1 SQVTM, CDR2 ANQGSEA. The CDR3 is 13 amino acids. V was shortened by 1 base and J by 6 bases, with 12 bases between the two germline ends. The CDR3 nucleotides are TGCAGCGTTGAAGGGGTCCTCACAAAGACCCAGTACTTC. Protein sequence: CSVEGVLTKTQYF.

The V and J genes are TRBV10-1 and TRBJ2-5; tentative D call: TRBD1 (6 bases). The CDR3 runs 14 residues. From germline, CDR1 is WNHNN and CDR2 SYGVQD (reference sequence). Deletions cut 6 bases from V and 1 base from J, with 12 bases between. CDR3 sequence reads: CASSSGQLQETQYF. In nucleotides, the CDR3 is TGCGCCAGCAGCTCGGGACAACTCCAAGAGACCCAGTACTTC.

V usage is TRBV7-2 and J usage is TRBJ2-5; 8 positions agree with TRBD2. The CDR3 contains 13 residues. CDR1 and CDR2 from the germline V gene are SGHTA and FQGNSA. V dropped 6 bases and J dropped 1; count of bases not matched to a gene: 1. The CDR3 is CASRAGVQETQYF. The DNA of the CDR3 is TGTGCCAGCAGAGCGGGGGTCCAAGAGACCCAGTACTTC.

The chain employs TRBV19 and TRBJ2-2, with 16 bases aligning to TRBD2. With 6 bases clipped from V and 5 bases from J, the junction kept 6 bases outside the gene matches. CDR3 length: 17 amino acids. The germline CDR1 and CDR2 sequences are LNHDA and SQIVND (reference sequence). The DNA for the CDR3 is TGTGCCAGTAGGCACGGGACTAGCGGGAGGGCGACCGGGGAGCTGTTTTTT. Translation: CASRHGTSGRATGELFF.

This chain connects TRBV7-8 to TRBJ2-5; a weak D match, TRBD1 (5 bases). The CDR3 length is 11 residues. Germline lookup yields CDR1 SGHVS and CDR2 FQNEAQ. Trimming removed 6 bases from V and 6 bases from J, with 8 bases in between. The CDR3 here is CASRDSKTQYF. In DNA form, the CDR3 reads TGTGCCAGCAGAGACAGCAAGACCCAGTACTTC.

The CDR3 protein is CASSLARGTSGVYEQYF. In nucleotides, the CDR3 is TGTGCCAGCAGCTTAGCTCGCGGGACTAGCGGGGTGTACGAGCAGTACTTC. The chain has TRBV11-3 and TRBJ2-7; 13 bases are a match to TRBD2. This CDR3 region has 17 residues. Losses at the gene ends were 1 base for V and 4 bases for J; bases not matched to a gene: 7. CDR1 and CDR2 from the germline V gene are SGHNT and YENEEA.

This chain joins TRBV10-3 and TRBJ2-1; 10 nucleotides agree with TRBD2. CDR3 length: 15 amino acids. The germline V gene has CDR1 ENHRY and CDR2 SYGVKD. The junction had 4 bases not matched to a gene; V was cut back by 2 bases and J by 6 bases. In DNA form, the CDR3 reads TGTGCCATCAGTGAGGGGTTAGCGGGAGGCAATGAGCAGTTCTTC. Amino acid sequence: CAISEGLAGGNEQFF.

The V gene is TRBV9, the J gene TRBJ2-5; possibly TRBD2 for D (5 bases). The assigned J gene may be wrong: the sequence end matches TRBJ2-7 better. The CDR3 length is 15 residues. Germline V gene sequence: CDR1 SGDLS, CDR2 YYNGEE. CDR3 sequence (DNA): TGTGCCAGCAGCCAAGGGAGTAGACCGGACTACGAGCAGTACTTC. Translation gives CASSQGSRPDYEQYF.

The gene calls are TRBV19 and TRBJ1-2; the match to TRBD1 covers 10 bases. The CDR3 consists of 14 residues. V lost 6 bases and J lost 5; bases outside the gene matches: 6. Germline CDR1 and CDR2: LNHDA and SQIVND (reference sequence). Here the CDR3 DNA reads TGTGCCAGTAGCCGACAGGGGGCGCGATATGGCTACACCTTC. Residues: CASSRQGARYGYTF.

This rearrangement joins TRBV25-1 to TRBJ2-5; D is possibly TRBD1 (6 bases). In germline, CDR1 is MGHDK, CDR2 SYGVNS. V lost 5 bases to trimming and J lost 0 bases, with 13 bases between them. The CDR3 has 15 residues. CDR3 region: CASSFFGQYQETQYF. Here the CDR3 DNA reads TGTGCCAGCAGTTTTTTTGGACAGTACCAAGAGACCCAGTACTTC.

The rearrangement uses TRBV29-1 and TRBJ2-5; tentatively, D is TRBD2 (7 bases). V lost 5 bases and J lost 4, with 14 bases in between. The germline V gene encodes CDR1 SQVTM and CDR2 ANQGSEA. CDR3 length: 13 residues. The CDR3: CSVPGRGAETQYF. Here the CDR3 DNA reads TGCAGCGTTCCGGGGAGGGGGGCAGAGACCCAGTACTTC.

The chain recombines TRBV12-5 with TRBJ2-1; D remains unclear. V gave up 3 bases and J gave up 4 bases, with 10 bases separating them. The CDR3 runs to 14 residues. Germline V gene data show CDR1 as LGHNT and CDR2 as FRNRAP. Here the CDR3 DNA reads TGTGCTAGTGGTTTAGGCGGAAATTACAATGAGCAGTTCTTC. Translating gives CASGLGGNYNEQFF.

The chain is built from TRBV6-1 and TRBJ1-3; a weak D match, TRBD1 (5 bases). Germline CDR1 is MNHNS and CDR2 is SASEGT. V lost 3 bases to trimming and J lost 2 bases, with 17 bases between them. The CDR3 is made up of 17 amino acids. CDR3 sequence (DNA): TGTGCCAGCAGTGAGGCCGACCAGGGCCTGACTGGAAACACCATATATTTT. It translates to CASSEADQGLTGNTIYF.

The chain combines TRBV7-8 with TRBJ2-2; D ambiguous. V gave up 4 bases and J gave up 6 bases, with 21 bases separating them. Germline loops: CDR1 SGHVS, CDR2 FQNEAQ. The CDR3 is made up of 17 amino acids. The CDR3 DNA reads as TGTGCCAGCAGCTCCCTATATAGCCTTGGTTTTGCCGGGGAGCTGTTTTTT. Translating gives CASSSLYSLGFAGELFF.

The genes are TRBV5-1 and TRBJ2-3; D might be TRBD2 (6 bases). Trimming removed 7 bases at V and 2 bases at J, with 17 bases between. This CDR3 has 15 amino acids. Germline CDR1 reads SGHRS; CDR2 reads YFSETQ. The CDR3 is CASGPTGAPTDTQYF. The CDR3 DNA is TGCGCCAGCGGTCCGACGGGAGCCCCCACAGATACGCAGTATTTT.

The rearrangement links TRBV6-1 to TRBJ2-1, with 8 bases aligning to TRBD1. CDR1 is MNHNS and CDR2 is SASEGT in the germline V gene. V was pared by 7 bases and J by 1 base, with 3 bases of the junction left unmatched. The CDR3 totals 14 residues. DNA for the CDR3: TGTGCCAGCACCAGGGGGCGGTCCTACAATGAGCAGTTCTTC. Residues: CASTRGRSYNEQFF.

V and J are TRBV18 and TRBJ1-1; D remains ambiguous. The CDR3 covers 16 residues. Germline CDR1 and CDR2: KGHSH and LQKENI. V lost 5 bases, J lost 3 bases, and 19 bases lay in between. CDR3 nucleotides: TGTGCCAGCTCATCAATGGCCCCCGGCGGTGACACTGAAGCTTTCTTT. Translation: CASSSMAPGGDTEAFF.

The count of this clone is one. This chain links TRBV10-3 with TRBJ1-2; tentative D call: TRBD1 (5 bases). V gave up 4 bases and J gave up 5 bases, with 14 bases separating them. The germline V gene encodes CDR1 ENHRY and CDR2 SYGVKD. This CDR3 is 14 amino acids long. The CDR3 spells CAISADRASYGYTF. Here the CDR3 DNA reads TGTGCCATCAGTGCTGACAGAGCCTCATATGGCTACACCTTC.

The rearrangement uses TRBV28 and TRBJ2-1; weak D call: TRBD2 (5 bases). The germline V gene has CDR1 MDHEN and CDR2 SYDVKM. The CDR3 loop spans 13 amino acids. V was cut by 3 bases and J by 4 bases, with 7 bases left in between. The CDR3 DNA reads as TGTGCCAGCAGTTTTACGGGATACAATGAGCAGTTCTTC. Its protein is CASSFTGYNEQFF. The whole variable domain, filled in from reference TRBV28 and TRBJ2-1, reads DVKVTQSSRYLVKRTGEKVFLECVQDMDHENMFWYRQDPGLGLRLIYFSYDVKMKEKGDIPEGYSVSREKKERFSLILESASTNQTSMYLCASSFTGYNEQFFGPGTRLTVL.

V and J are TRBV7-9 and TRBJ1-4; perhaps TRBD1 as D (5 bases). The CDR3 spans 15 residues. Germline V gene data show CDR1 as SEHNR and CDR2 as FQNEAQ (reference sequence). Trimming took off 5 bases at V and 6 bases at J, with 16 bases between the two ends. In DNA, the CDR3 is TGTGCCAGCAGCCCGGGTTCGGGGGGGTATGAAAAACTGTTTTTT. The encoded protein is CASSPGSGGYEKLFF.

The CDR3 protein is CASSLAGTGSREQYF. The CDR3 coding sequence is TGTGCCAGCAGCTTGGCCGGGACAGGCTCCCGCGAGCAGTACTTC. This rearrangement joins TRBV5-4 to TRBJ2-7; 8 bases are shared with TRBD1. The ends lost 0 bases at V and 6 bases at J; junction bases unmatched: 8. Per the germline V gene, CDR1 is SGHNT and CDR2 is YYREEE (reference sequence). The CDR3 runs to 15 residues.

The chain combines TRBV5-1 with TRBJ2-5, with 11 bases identical to TRBD1. The J segment lost 4 bases and the V segment lost 4 bases, leaving 9 bases of the junction unmatched. The CDR3 spans 16 residues. From germline, CDR1 is SGHRS and CDR2 YFSETQ. The CDR3 sequence is CASSPGTGGDGETQYF. CDR3 DNA: TGCGCCAGCAGCCCTGGGACAGGGGGGGATGGAGAGACCCAGTACTTC. The full variable domain, completed using reference TRBV5-1 and TRBJ2-5, is KAGVTQTPRYLIKTRGQQVTLSCSPISGHRSVSWYQQTPGQGLQFLFEYFSETQRNKGNFPGRFSGRQFSNSRSEMNVSTLELGDSALYLCASSPGTGGDGETQYFGPGTRLLVL.

The chain couples TRBV5-5 to TRBJ1-5; D is uncertain. The CDR3 has 14 residues. Germline lookup yields CDR1 SGHKS and CDR2 YYEKEE (reference sequence). V was clipped by 0 bases and J by 4 bases, with 8 bases between them. Here the CDR3 reads CASSLDSWNQPQHF. The CDR3 region has the DNA TGTGCCAGCAGCTTGGACAGTTGGAATCAGCCCCAGCATTTT.

The chain has TRBV19 and TRBJ1-2; D gene unclear. The CDR3 runs 13 residues. V lost 5 bases to trimming and J lost 9 bases, with 16 bases between them. Germline V gene data show CDR1 as LNHDA and CDR2 as SQIVND (reference sequence). The CDR3 reads CASSSVRPGSYTF. DNA of the CDR3: TGTGCCAGTAGTTCCGTTAGGCCGGGGAGCTACACCTTC.

In DNA form, the CDR3 reads TGTGCCACCAGCAGAGCTATGGGCGAGCAGTACTTC. It codes for CATSRAMGEQYF. The chain joins TRBV15 to TRBJ2-7; D is unresolved. CDR3 size: 12 residues. The germline V and J ends were trimmed by 1 base and 6 bases, with 7 bases remaining between them. The V gene's germline CDR1 is LNHNV and CDR2 YYDKDF (reference sequence).

This chain links TRBV7-2 with TRBJ1-1; no definite D call. The length of the CDR3 is 12 residues. Germline CDR1 SGHTA, CDR2 FQGNSA. The V gene lost 5 bases and the J gene lost 11 bases, with 15 bases spanning the gap. The CDR3 region has the DNA TGTGCCAGCAGCCCCGGTGGGGTAGAGGCTTTCTTT. Translation gives CASSPGGVEAFF. Based on the CDR3 plus reference TRBV7-2 and TRBJ1-1, the full variable domain is GAGVSQSPSNKVTEKGKDVELRCDPISGHTALYWYRQSLGQGLEFLIYFQGNSAPDKSGLPSDRFSAERTGGSVSTLTIQRTQQEDSAVYLCASSPGGVEAFFGQGTRLTVV.

V gene TRBV19 combines with J gene TRBJ2-2; D gene uncertain. Germline CDR1 and CDR2: LNHDA and SQIVND (reference sequence). V lost 3 bases and J 6 bases, leaving 14 bases between the germline ends. The CDR3 loop spans 15 amino acids. The CDR3 DNA sequence: TGTGCCAGTAGTATCCCGAACCTACCATCCGGGGAGCTGTTTTTT. This encodes CASSIPNLPSGELFF.

V gene TRBV28 combines with J gene TRBJ2-3, with a tentative D call TRBD1 (5 bases). Germline CDR1 and CDR2: MDHEN and SYDVKM. The V end lost 6 bases, the J end lost 1 base, and 14 bases lay between the germline ends. The CDR3 totals 15 residues. The CDR3 DNA sequence: TGTGCCAGCAGCTCCTGGGGCCGAGGCACAGATACGCAGTATTTT. Amino acid sequence: CASSSWGRGTDTQYF. The variable domain in full, completed from reference TRBV28 and TRBJ2-3, reads DVKVTQSSRYLVKRTGEKVFLECVQDMDHENMFWYRQDPGLGLRLIYFSYDVKMKEKGDIPEGYSVSREKKERFSLILESASTNQTSMYLCASSSWGRGTDTQYFGPGTRLTVL.

The rearrangement uses TRBV4-1 and TRBJ2-7; D ambiguous. The CDR3 runs to 16 residues. Germline assignment: CDR1 MGHRA and CDR2 YSYEKL. Trimming cost V 4 bases and J 3 bases, with 19 bases left between them. Here the CDR3 DNA reads TGCGCCAGCAGCCGCTCTGGGCTCCAAGCGAACTACGAGCAGTACTTC. Translated: CASSRSGLQANYEQYF.